This T cell receptor (beta chain) stems from a study of glioma-infiltrating T cells after dendritic cell vaccination. As for the study in general: The vaccine used monocyte-derived dendritic cells pulsed overnight with autologous tumor lysate.

Time point noted: after dendritic cell vaccination, including at tumor progression/relapse. Before vaccination, two weeks after the third vaccination, and at progression, PBMC were collected. Input was 2 to 2.5 ug genomic DNA, or all available if less. Generated by immunoSEQ multiplex PCR, the TCRdb table keeps only in-frame clones and is missing some. The sample contains 65,000 or so clones, more than 75% of which appear only once. Germline V gene data show CDR1 as LNHDA and CDR2 as SQIVND (reference sequence). The CDR3 consists of 13 residues. Sample: blood, taken after dendritic cell vaccination. The chain uses TRBV19 and TRBJ2-5, with TRBD1 matching 7 bases. Judging by the DNA end, TRBJ2-7 fits better; the J call may be wrong. This TCR came from a human donor with glioblastoma. CDR3 sequence reads: CASTRQGTYEQYF. The CDR3 DNA reads as TGTGCCAGTACCCGACAGGGAACCTACGAGCAGTACTTC.